Listed below are T cell receptor beta chains from one sample, sequenced in a study of OX40 agonist ivuxolimab in advanced cancers. The method was immunoSEQ multiplex PCR; TCRdb's version includes in-frame clones alone and lacks a portion of them. The repertoire holds 15,000 to 25,000 clones, with over 70% as singletons. The source material was CD4+ or CD8+ T cells sorted from blood, sampled in a trial of the OX40 agonist ivuxolimab. The origin of the receptors is an adult with an advanced solid tumor such as melanoma, head and neck, liver or kidney cancer. The CDR3 runs from the conserved cysteine through the conserved F or W. A D gene is named only where the DNA matches it firmly. Some rows have no size entry. The others give once, few or many, or a class for an expanded clone.

cdr3_nt,cdr3_aa,clone_size,j_call,d_call,v_call
TGTGCCAGCAGGCAACCGGGACAGGGGATAGAGACCCAGTACTTC,CASRQPGQGIETQYF,-,TRBJ2-5,TRBD1,TRBV28
TGTGCCAGCAGCTTAGAAGCCCTCTCCTACGAGCAGTACTTC,CASSLEALSYEQYF,few,TRBJ2-7,-,TRBV7-9
TGTGCCAGCAGCTTAGATTTGAACGGGAGGGCCACCGGGGAGCTGTTTTTT,CASSLDLNGRATGELFF,-,TRBJ2-2,TRBD2,TRBV7-8
TGTGCCAGCTCACCCCAGGGACAGGGGTACTATGGCTACACCTTC,CASSPQGQGYYGYTF,-,TRBJ1-2,TRBD1,TRBV18
TGCGCCAGCAGATTTAGCCTCACTGAGCAGTTCTTC,CASRFSLTEQFF,few,TRBJ2-1,-,TRBV5-1
TGTGCCAGCAGCTCCATCAGGGAGTATAATGAAAAACTGTTTTTT,CASSSIREYNEKLFF,-,TRBJ1-4,-,TRBV28
TGTGCCAGCAGCTCCTACCTGGGGTCAGGGCTCACAGATACGCAGTATTTT,CASSSYLGSGLTDTQYF,-,TRBJ2-3,-,TRBV7-2
TGTGCCAGCAGCCCCTCTGGCAGTCCTCTACTCTATGGCTACACCTTC,CASSPSGSPLLYGYTF,-,TRBJ1-2,-,TRBV2
TGTGCCAGCAGTTTTTCCGGGCGCACAGATACGCAGTATTTT,CASSFSGRTDTQYF,-,TRBJ2-3,-,TRBV28
TGTGCCAGCAGCTGGGGACAGGGACCAGCCAAAAACATTCAGTACTTC,CASSWGQGPAKNIQYF,-,TRBJ2-4,TRBD1,TRBV11-2
TGTGCCAGCATGACAGTTAACTATGGCTACACCTTC,CASMTVNYGYTF,-,TRBJ1-2,-,TRBV2
TGTGCCAGCAGCTTGGGACAGAACACTGAAGCTTTCTTT,CASSLGQNTEAFF,-,TRBJ1-1,-,TRBV11-2
TGCGCCAGCAGCCAAGAAGGGTACGATAAAGCTTTCTTT,CASSQEGYDKAFF,-,TRBJ1-1,-,TRBV4-1
TGTGCCAGCAGCCACTCAGCGGGAGGATTCAAGGACGAGCAGTACTTC,CASSHSAGGFKDEQYF,-,TRBJ2-7,TRBD2,TRBV7-9
TGTGCCAGCAGCCCATATACTACCGACACTGAAGCTTTCTTT,CASSPYTTDTEAFF,-,TRBJ1-1,-,TRBV5-5
TGTGCCATCAGTGAGCCAGGGGGCCAAACAGATACGCAGTATTTT,CAISEPGGQTDTQYF,once,TRBJ2-3,TRBD1,TRBV10-3
TGCGCCAGCATAGGAGCGGCGATGTTTAGCACAGATACGCAGTATTTT,CASIGAAMFSTDTQYF,-,TRBJ2-3,-,TRBV10-2
TGTGCCAGCAGTGAAGCGCGATCGTCCTACGAGCAGTACTTC,CASSEARSSYEQYF,-,TRBJ2-7,-,TRBV2
TGTGCCAGCAGCCCCCAGGGAGGGAAGTATGGCTACACCTTC,CASSPQGGKYGYTF,medium-sized,TRBJ1-2,-,TRBV6-5
TGTGCCAGCAGTTCCTCCTACGCTGGATCTGGAAACACCATATATTTT,CASSSSYAGSGNTIYF,-,TRBJ1-3,-,TRBV28
TGTGCCAGCAGTGAATACGAAAAACTGTTTTTT,CASSEYEKLFF,-,TRBJ1-4,-,TRBV2
TGTGCCAGCAGCCACGGGACAGGAGAATATAGCAATCAGCCCCAGCATTTT,CASSHGTGEYSNQPQHF,-,TRBJ1-5,TRBD1,TRBV27
TGCGCCAGCAGCTCCATAAGGGGGACTAGCGGGATCCCGGGGGAGCTGTTTTTT,CASSSIRGTSGIPGELFF,-,TRBJ2-2,TRBD2,TRBV4-3
TGTGCCAGCAGTCAGAAGGCCACAGATACGCAGTATTTT,CASSQKATDTQYF,-,TRBJ2-3,-,TRBV6-1
TGTGCCAGCAGCGTAGGTGGGGACTATGGCTACACCTTC,CASSVGGDYGYTF,medium-sized,TRBJ1-2,-,TRBV9
TGCGCCAGCAGCCCAGCTAGCGGGAGGCCCGGGGAGCTGTTTTTT,CASSPASGRPGELFF,-,TRBJ2-2,TRBD2,TRBV4-3
TGTGCCAGCAGCTTAGGCCGAAACTATGGCTACACCTTC,CASSLGRNYGYTF,-,TRBJ1-2,-,TRBV7-9
TGTGCCAGCAGCTCCTCCGGGGGAGGGATAATGTACGAGCAGTACTTC,CASSSSGGGIMYEQYF,-,TRBJ2-7,TRBD2,TRBV7-2